The T cell receptor (beta chain) described here comes from a study of T cell changes during pregnancy in multiple sclerosis. The V and J ends lost 1 base and 3 bases, in that order; junction bases with no gene match: 2. The V gene's germline CDR1 is GTSNPN and CDR2 SVGIG (reference sequence). CDR3 length equals 16 residues. Using immunoSEQ multiplex PCR, the repertoire was profiled, and TCRdb retains in-frame clones only, with some absent. Among some 85,000 clones listed, 90% to 95% were seen once. The starting material was peripheral blood, obtained in the third trimester of pregnancy. This receptor was obtained from a female donor with multiple sclerosis, enrolled in a pregnancy study. V usage is TRBV30 and J usage is TRBJ2-1, with 14 bases aligning to TRBD2. CDR3 residues: CAWSGTSGRNYNEQFF. As DNA, the CDR3 is TGTGCCTGGAGTGGGACTAGCGGGAGGAACTACAATGAGCAGTTCTTC.